This T cell receptor (beta chain) comes out of a study of blood T cell repertoires in COVID-19. Assay used: immunoSEQ multiplex PCR; TCRdb lists only in-frame clones, some missing. Among roughly 100,000 clones listed, around nine tenths were seen once. Germline CDR1 is SGHRS and CDR2 is YFSETQ. Trimming shortened V by 3 bases and J by 0 bases, and 9 bases separated the two germline ends. The CDR3 consists of 14 residues. This clone has a single count. The receptor's source is a man aged 45-65 years with active or convalescent COVID-19. The rearrangement links TRBV5-1 to TRBJ1-2; D gene unclear. Sequenced material: peripheral blood. The CDR3 coding sequence is TGCGCCAGCAGCTCATCCCCAGCTAACTATGGCTACACCTTC. It yields the protein CASSSSPANYGYTF.